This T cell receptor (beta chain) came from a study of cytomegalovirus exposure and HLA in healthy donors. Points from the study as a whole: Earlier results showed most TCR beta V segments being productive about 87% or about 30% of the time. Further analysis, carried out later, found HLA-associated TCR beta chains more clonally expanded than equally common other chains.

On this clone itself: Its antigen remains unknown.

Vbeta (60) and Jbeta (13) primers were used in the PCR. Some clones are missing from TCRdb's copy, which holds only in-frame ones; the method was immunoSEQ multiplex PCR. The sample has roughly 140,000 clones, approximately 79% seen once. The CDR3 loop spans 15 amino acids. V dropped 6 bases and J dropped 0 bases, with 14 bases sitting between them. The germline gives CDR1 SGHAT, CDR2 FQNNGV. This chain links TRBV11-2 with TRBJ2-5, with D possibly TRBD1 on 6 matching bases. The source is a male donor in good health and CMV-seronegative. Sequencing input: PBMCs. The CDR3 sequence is CASSSGTKYQETQYF. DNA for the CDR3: TGTGCCAGCAGTTCCGGGACAAAGTACCAAGAGACCCAGTACTTC.